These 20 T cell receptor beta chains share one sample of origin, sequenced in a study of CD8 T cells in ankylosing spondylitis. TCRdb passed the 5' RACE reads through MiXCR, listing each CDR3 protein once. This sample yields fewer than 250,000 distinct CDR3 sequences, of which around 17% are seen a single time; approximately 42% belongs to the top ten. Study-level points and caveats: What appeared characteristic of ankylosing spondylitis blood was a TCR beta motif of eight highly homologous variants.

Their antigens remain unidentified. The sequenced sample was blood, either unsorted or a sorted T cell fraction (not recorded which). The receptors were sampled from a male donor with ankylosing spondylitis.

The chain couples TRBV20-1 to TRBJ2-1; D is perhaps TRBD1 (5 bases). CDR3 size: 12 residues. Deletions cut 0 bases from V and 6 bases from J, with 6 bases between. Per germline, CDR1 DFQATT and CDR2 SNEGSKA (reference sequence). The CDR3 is CSAREQGNEQFF. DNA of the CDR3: TGCAGTGCTAGAGAGCAGGGCAATGAGCAGTTCTTC.

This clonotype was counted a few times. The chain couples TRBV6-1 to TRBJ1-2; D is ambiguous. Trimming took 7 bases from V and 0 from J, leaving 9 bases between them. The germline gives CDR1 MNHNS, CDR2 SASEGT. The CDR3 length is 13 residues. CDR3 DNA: TGTGCCAGCACCGTTGAAGCTAACTATGGCTACACCTTC. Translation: CASTVEANYGYTF.

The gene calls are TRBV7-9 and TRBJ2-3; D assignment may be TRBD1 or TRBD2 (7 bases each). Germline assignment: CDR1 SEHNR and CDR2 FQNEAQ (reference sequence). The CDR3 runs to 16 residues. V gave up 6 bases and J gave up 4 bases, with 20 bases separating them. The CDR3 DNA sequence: TGTGCCAGCAGAACCGGGGGAGGGGGCGGCGCAGATACGCAGTATTTT. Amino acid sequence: CASRTGGGGGADTQYF.

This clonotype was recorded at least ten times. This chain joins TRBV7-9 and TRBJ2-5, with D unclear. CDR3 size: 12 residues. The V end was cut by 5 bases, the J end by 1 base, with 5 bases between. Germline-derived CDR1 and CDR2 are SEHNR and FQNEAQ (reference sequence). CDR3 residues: CASSALQETQYF. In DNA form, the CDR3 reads TGTGCCAGCAGCGCCCTCCAAGAGACCCAGTACTTC.

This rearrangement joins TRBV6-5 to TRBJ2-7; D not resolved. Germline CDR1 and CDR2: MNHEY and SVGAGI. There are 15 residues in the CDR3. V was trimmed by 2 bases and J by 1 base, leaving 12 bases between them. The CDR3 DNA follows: TGTGCCAGCAGTTACGGCCCCAGGTGGTCCTACGAGCAGTACTTC. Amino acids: CASSYGPRWSYEQYF.

The DNA for the CDR3 is TGTGCCATCCCGGGCCTCACTTTGAACACTGAAGCTTTCTTT. It is translated as CAIPGLTLNTEAFF. This chain joins TRBV6-1 and TRBJ1-1; no definite D call. CDR1 is MNHNS and CDR2 is SASEGT in the germline V gene. The V gene lost 10 bases and the J gene lost 0 bases, with 15 bases spanning the gap. The length of the CDR3 is 14 residues.

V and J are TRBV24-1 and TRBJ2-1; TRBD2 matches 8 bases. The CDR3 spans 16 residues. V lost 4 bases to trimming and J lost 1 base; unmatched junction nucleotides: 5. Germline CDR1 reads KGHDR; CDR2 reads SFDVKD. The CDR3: CATSDSSGASYNEQFF. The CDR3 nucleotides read TGTGCCACCAGTGACAGTAGCGGGGCTTCCTACAATGAGCAGTTCTTC.

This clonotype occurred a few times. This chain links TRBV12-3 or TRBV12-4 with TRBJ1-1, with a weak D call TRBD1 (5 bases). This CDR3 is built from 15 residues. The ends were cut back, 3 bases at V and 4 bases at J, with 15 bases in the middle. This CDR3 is CASSFIREGGTEAFF. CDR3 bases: TGTGCCAGCAGTTTTATCAGGGAAGGAGGCACTGAAGCTTTCTTT.

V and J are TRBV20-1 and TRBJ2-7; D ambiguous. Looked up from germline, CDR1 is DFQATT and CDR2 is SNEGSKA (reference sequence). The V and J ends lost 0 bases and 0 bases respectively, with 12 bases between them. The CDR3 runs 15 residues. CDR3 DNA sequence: TGCAGTGCTAGAGATGGCGGTAGAGGCTCCTACGAGCAGTACTTC. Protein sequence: CSARDGGRGSYEQYF.

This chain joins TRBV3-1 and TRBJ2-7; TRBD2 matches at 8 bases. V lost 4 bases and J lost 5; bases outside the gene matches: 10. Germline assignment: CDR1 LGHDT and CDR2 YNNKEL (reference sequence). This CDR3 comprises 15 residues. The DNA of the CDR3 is TGTGCCAGCAGCCCCTCTAGCGGGTTATTCCACGAGCAGTACTTC. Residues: CASSPSSGLFHEQYF.

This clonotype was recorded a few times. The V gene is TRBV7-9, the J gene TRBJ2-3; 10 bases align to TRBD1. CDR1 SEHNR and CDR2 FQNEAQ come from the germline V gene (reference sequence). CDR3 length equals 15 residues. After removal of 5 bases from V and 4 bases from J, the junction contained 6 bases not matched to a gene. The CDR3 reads CASSPRDRGPDTQYF. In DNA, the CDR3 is TGTGCCAGCAGCCCCCGGGACAGGGGCCCAGATACGCAGTATTTT. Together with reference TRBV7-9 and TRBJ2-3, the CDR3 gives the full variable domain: DTGVSQNPRHKITKRGQNVTFRCDPISEHNRLYWYRQTLGQGPEFLTYFQNEAQLEKSRLLSDRFSAERPKGSFSTLEIQRTEQGDSAMYLCASSPRDRGPDTQYFGPGTRLTVL.

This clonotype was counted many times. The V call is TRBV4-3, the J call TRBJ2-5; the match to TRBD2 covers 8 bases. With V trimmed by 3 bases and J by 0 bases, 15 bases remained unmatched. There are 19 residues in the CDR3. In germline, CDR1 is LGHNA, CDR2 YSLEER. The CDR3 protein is CASSQSIAGRGSDQETQYF. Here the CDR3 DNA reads TGCGCCAGCAGCCAGTCGATAGCGGGAAGGGGTTCGGACCAAGAGACCCAGTACTTC.

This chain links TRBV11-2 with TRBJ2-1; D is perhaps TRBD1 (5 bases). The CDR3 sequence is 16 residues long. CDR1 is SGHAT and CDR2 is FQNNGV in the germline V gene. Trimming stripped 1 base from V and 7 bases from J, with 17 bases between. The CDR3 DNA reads TGTGCCAGCAGCTTAGGAGGTGTAGGGGCGCGTAATGAGCAGTTCTTC. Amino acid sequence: CASSLGGVGARNEQFF. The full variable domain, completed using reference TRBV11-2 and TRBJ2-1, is EAGVAQSPRYKIIEKRQSVAFWCNPISGHATLYWYQQILGQGPKLLIQFQNNGVVDDSQLPKDRFSAERLKGVDSTLKIQPAKLEDSAVYLCASSLGGVGARNEQFFGPGTRLTVL.

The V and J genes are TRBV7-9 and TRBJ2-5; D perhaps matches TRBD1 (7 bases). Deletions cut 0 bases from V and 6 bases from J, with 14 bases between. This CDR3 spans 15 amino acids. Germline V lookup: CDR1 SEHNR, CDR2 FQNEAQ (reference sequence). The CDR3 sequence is CASSLALEGAKTQYF. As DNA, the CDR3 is TGTGCCAGCAGCTTAGCTTTGGAGGGGGCAAAGACCCAGTACTTC.

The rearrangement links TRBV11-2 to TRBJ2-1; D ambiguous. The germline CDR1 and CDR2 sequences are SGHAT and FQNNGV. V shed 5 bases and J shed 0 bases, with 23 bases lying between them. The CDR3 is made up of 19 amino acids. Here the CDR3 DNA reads TGTGCCAGCAGCGCTCCTCCTGAAATCCCGTTTAGCTCCTACAATGAGCAGTTCTTC. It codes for CASSAPPEIPFSSYNEQFF.

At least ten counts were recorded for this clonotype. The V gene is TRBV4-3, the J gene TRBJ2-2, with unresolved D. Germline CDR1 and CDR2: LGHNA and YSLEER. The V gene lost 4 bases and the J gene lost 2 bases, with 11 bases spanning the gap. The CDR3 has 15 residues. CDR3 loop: CASSPPADNTGELFF. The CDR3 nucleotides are TGCGCCAGCAGCCCACCCGCGGACAACACCGGGGAGCTGTTTTTT.

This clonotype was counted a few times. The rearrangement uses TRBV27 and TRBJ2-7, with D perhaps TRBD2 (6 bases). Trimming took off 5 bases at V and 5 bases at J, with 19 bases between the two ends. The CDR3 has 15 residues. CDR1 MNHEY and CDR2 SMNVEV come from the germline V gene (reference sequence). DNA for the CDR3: TGTGCCAGCAGTCCCTCATTCGGGACTTCCAACGAGCAGTACTTC. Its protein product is CASSPSFGTSNEQYF.

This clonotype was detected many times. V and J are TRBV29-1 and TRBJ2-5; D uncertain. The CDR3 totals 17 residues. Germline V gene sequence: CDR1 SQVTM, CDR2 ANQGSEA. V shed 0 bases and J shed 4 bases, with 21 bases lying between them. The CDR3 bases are TGCAGCGTTGAAGATCTCTTAATTGGTACTCCCGGAGAGACCCAGTACTTC. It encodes CSVEDLLIGTPGETQYF.

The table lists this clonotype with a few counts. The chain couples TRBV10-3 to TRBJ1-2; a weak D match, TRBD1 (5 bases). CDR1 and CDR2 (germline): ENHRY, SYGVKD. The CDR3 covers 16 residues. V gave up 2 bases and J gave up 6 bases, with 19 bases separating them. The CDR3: CAISELGTVEEHGYTF. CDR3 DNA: TGTGCCATCAGTGAGCTAGGGACCGTCGAGGAGCATGGCTACACCTTC.

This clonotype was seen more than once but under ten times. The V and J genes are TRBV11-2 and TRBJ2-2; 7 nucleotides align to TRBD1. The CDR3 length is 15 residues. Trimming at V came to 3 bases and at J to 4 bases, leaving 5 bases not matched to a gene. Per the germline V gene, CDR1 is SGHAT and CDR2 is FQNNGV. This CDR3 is CASSFMAGGTGELFF. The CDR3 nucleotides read TGTGCCAGCAGCTTTATGGCAGGGGGCACCGGGGAGCTGTTTTTT.